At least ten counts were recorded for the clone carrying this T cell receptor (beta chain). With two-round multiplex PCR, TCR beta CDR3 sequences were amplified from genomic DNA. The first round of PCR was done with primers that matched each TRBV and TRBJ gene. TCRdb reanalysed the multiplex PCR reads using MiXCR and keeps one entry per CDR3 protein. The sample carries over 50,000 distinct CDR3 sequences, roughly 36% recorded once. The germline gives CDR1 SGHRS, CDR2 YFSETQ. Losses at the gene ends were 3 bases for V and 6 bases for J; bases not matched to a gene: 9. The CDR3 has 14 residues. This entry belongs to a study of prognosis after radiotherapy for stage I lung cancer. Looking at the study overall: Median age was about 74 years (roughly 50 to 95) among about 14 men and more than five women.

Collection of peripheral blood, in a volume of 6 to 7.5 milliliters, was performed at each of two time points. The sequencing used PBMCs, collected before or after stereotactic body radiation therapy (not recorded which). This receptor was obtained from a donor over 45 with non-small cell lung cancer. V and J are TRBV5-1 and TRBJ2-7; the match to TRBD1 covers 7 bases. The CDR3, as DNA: TGCGCCAGCAGCTCCCGGGACAGACAAGGCGAGCAGTACTTC. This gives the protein CASSSRDRQGEQYF.